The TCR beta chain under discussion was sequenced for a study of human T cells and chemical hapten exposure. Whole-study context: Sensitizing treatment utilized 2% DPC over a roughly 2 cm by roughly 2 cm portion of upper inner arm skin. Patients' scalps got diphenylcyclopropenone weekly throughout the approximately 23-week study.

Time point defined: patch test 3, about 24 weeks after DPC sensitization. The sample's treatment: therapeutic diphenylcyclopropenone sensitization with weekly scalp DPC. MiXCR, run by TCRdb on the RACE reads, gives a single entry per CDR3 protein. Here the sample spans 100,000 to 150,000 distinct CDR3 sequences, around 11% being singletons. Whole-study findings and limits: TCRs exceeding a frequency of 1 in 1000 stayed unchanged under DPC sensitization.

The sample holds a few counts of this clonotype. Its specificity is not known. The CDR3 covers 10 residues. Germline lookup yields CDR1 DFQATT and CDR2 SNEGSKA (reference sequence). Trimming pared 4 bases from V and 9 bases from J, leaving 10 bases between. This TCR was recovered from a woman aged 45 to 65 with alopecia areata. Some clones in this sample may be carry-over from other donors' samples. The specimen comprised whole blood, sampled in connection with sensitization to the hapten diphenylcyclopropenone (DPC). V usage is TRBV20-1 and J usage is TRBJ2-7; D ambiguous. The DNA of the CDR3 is TGCAGTGCTACGGCAGGACCGCAGTACTTC. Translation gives CSATAGPQYF.